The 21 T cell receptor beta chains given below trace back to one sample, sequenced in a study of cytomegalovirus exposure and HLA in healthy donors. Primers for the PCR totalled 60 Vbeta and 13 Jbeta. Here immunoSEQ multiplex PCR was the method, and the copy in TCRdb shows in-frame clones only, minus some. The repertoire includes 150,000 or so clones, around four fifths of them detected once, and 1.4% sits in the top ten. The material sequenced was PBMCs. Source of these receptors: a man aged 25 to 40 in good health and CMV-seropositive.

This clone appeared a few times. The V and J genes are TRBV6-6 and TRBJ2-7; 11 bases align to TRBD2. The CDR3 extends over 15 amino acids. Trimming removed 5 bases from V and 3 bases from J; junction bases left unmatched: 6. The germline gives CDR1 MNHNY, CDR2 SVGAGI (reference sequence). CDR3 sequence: CASSPGTSGNYEQYF. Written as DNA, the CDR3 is TGTGCCAGCAGTCCTGGGACTAGCGGAAACTACGAGCAGTACTTC.

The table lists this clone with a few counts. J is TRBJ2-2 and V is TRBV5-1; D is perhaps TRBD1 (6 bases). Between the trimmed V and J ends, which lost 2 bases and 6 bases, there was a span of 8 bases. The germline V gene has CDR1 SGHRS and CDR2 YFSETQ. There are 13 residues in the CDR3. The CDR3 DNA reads TGCGCCAGCAGCTTCTACAGGGCCGGGGAGCTGTTTTTT. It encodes CASSFYRAGELFF.

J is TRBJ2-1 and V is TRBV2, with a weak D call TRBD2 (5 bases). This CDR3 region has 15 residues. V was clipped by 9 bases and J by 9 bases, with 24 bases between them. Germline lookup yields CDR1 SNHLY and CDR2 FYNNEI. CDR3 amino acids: CASILGVVSGGEQFF. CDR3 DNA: TGTGCCAGTATCCTGGGAGTAGTTAGTGGAGGTGAGCAGTTCTTC.

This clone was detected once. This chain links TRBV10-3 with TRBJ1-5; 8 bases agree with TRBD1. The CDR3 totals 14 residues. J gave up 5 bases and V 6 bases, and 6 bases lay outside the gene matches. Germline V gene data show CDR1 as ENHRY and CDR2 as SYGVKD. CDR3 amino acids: CAIRETGDHQPQHF. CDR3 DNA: TGTGCCATCAGAGAGACAGGGGACCATCAGCCCCAGCATTTT.

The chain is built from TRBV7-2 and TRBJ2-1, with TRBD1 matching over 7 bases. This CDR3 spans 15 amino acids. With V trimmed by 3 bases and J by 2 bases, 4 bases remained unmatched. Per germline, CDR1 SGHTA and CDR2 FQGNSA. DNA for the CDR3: TGTGCCAGCAGCTTGTGGACAGGTGCCTACAATGAGCAGTTCTTC. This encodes CASSLWTGAYNEQFF.

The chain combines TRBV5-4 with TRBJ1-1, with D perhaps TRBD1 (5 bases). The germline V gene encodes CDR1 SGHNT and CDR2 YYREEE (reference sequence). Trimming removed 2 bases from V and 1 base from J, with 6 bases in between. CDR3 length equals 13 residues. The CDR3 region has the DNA TGTGCCAGCAGCTTCGACAGGAACACTGAAGCTTTCTTT. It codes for CASSFDRNTEAFF.

CDR3 nucleotides: TGTGCCAGCAGCTATACTAGCGGGGCCTACAATGAGCAGTTCTTC. As protein: CASSYTSGAYNEQFF. The chain has TRBV7-3 and TRBJ2-1; 10 bases line up with TRBD2. Germline-derived CDR1 and CDR2 are SGHTA and FQGTGA. The V gene end was trimmed by 4 bases and the J gene end by 2 bases; junction bases not matched to a gene: 2. This CDR3 spans 15 amino acids. Supplemented by reference TRBV7-3 and TRBJ2-1, the full variable domain reads GAGVSQTPSNKVTEKGKYVELRCDPISGHTALYWYRQSLGQGPEFLIYFQGTGAADDSGLPNDRFFAVRPEGSVSTLKIQRTERGDSAVYLCASSYTSGAYNEQFFGPGTRLTVL.

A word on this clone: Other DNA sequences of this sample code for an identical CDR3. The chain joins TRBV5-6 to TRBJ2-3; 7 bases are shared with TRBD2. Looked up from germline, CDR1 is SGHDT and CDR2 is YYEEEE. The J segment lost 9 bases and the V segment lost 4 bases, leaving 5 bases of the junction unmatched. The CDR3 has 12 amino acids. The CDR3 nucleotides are TGTGCCAGCAGCAACGCGGGAGAAACGCAGTATTTT. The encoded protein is CASSNAGETQYF.

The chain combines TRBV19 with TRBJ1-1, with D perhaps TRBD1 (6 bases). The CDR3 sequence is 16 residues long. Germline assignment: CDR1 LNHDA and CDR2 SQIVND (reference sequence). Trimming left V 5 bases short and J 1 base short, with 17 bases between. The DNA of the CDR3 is TGTGCCAGTAGTTCGCTTCCGGGACAAAAGAACACTGAAGCTTTCTTT. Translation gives CASSSLPGQKNTEAFF.

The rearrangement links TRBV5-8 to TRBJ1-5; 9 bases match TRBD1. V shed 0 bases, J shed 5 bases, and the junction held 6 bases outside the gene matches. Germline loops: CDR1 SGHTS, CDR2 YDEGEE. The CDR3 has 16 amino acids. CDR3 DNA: TGTGCCAGCAGCTTGGGTGGACAGGGGTCTTATCAGCCCCAGCATTTT. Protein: CASSLGGQGSYQPQHF.

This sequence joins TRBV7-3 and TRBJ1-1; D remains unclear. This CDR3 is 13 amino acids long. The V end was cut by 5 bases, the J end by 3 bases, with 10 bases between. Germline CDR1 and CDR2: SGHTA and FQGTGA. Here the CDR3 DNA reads TGTGCCAGCAGCCGCCAGGAGGACACTGAAGCTTTCTTT. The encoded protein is CASSRQEDTEAFF. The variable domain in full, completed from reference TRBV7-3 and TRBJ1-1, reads GAGVSQTPSNKVTEKGKYVELRCDPISGHTALYWYRQSLGQGPEFLIYFQGTGAADDSGLPNDRFFAVRPEGSVSTLKIQRTERGDSAVYLCASSRQEDTEAFFGQGTRLTVV.

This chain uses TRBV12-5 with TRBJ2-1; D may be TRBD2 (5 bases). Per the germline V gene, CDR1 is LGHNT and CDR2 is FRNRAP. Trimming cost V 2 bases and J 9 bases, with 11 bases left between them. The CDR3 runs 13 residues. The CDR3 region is CASGLKGRGEQFF. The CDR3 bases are TGTGCTAGTGGTTTGAAAGGACGGGGTGAGCAGTTCTTC.

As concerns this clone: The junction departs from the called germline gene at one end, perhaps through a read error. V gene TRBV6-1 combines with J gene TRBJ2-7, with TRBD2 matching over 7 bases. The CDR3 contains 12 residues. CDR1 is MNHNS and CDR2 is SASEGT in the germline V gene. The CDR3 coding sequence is TGTGCCAGCAGTGACGCGGGAGACGAGCGGTACTTC. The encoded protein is CASSDAGDERYF.

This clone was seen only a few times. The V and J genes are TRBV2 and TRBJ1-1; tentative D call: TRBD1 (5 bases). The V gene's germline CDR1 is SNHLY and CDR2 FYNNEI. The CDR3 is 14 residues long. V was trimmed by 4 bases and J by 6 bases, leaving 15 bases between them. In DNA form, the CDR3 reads TGTGCCAGCAGTGTGATGGGCAGGGAGGCTGAAGCTTTCTTT. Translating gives CASSVMGREAEAFF. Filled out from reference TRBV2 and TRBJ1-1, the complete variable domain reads EPEVTQTPSHQVTQMGQEVILRCVPISNHLYFYWYRQILGQKVEFLVSFYNNEISEKSEIFDDQFSVERPDGSNFTLKIRSTKLEDSAMYFCASSVMGREAEAFFGQGTRLTVV.

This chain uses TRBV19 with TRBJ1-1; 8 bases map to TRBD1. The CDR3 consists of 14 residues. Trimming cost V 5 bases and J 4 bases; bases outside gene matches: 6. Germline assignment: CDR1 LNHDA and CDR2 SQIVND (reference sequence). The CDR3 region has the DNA TGTGCCAGTAGTCCCAGGGGGCAGAGCACTGAAGCTTTCTTT. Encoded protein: CASSPRGQSTEAFF. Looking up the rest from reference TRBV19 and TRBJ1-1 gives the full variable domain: DGGITQSPKYLFRKEGQNVTLSCEQNLNHDAMYWYRQDPGQGLRLIYYSQIVNDFQKGDIAEGYSVSREKKESFPLTVTSAQKNPTAFYLCASSPRGQSTEAFFGQGTRLTVV.

CDR3 nucleotides: TGTGCCAGCAGGCGACAGGGGGTATTGGGGGCCAACGTCCTGACTTTC. Residues: CASRRQGVLGANVLTF. V is TRBV2 and J is TRBJ2-6; 9 nucleotides agree with TRBD1. CDR3 length: 16 residues. Germline CDR1 is SNHLY and CDR2 is FYNNEI. J was trimmed by 4 bases and V by 6 bases; bases with no gene match: 7.

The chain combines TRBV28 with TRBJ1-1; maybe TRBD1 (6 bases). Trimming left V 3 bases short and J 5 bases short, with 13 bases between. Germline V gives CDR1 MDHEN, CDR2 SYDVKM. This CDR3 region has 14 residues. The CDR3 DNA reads TGTGCCAGCAGTTTGGGTAGGGGGGGGACTGAAGCTTTCTTT. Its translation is CASSLGRGGTEAFF.

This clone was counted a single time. The CDR3, as DNA: TGTGCCAGCAGTTCTAACCTCGGCCGACAGGTGGGGGCTTTCTTT. It specifies CASSSNLGRQVGAFF. The V gene is TRBV28, the J gene TRBJ1-1, with D possibly TRBD1 on 6 matching bases. This CDR3 has 15 amino acids. The germline V gene encodes CDR1 MDHEN and CDR2 SYDVKM. Trimming removed 4 bases at V and 11 bases at J, with 23 bases between. The full variable domain, rest sourced from reference TRBV28 and TRBJ1-1, is DVKVTQSSRYLVKRTGEKVFLECVQDMDHENMFWYRQDPGLGLRLIYFSYDVKMKEKGDIPEGYSVSREKKERFSLILESASTNQTSMYLCASSSNLGRQVGAFFGQGTRLTVV.

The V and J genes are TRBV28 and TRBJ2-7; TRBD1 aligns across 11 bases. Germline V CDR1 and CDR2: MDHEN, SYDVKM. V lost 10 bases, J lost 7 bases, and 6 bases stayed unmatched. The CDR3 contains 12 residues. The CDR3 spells CATGQGAGEQYF. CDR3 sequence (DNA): TGTGCCACCGGACAGGGGGCTGGGGAGCAGTACTTC.

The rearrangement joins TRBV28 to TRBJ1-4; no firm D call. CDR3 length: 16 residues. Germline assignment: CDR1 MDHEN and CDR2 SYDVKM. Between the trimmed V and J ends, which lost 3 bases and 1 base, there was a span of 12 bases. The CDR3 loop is CASSFRRGGTNEKLFF. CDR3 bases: TGTGCCAGCAGTTTCCGCCGCGGTGGAACTAATGAAAAACTGTTTTTT.

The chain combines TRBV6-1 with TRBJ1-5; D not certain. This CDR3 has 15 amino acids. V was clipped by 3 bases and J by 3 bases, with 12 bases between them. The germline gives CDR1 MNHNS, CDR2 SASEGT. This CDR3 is CASSEVGRDNQPQHF. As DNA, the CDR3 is TGTGCCAGCAGTGAGGTAGGGAGGGACAATCAGCCCCAGCATTTT.